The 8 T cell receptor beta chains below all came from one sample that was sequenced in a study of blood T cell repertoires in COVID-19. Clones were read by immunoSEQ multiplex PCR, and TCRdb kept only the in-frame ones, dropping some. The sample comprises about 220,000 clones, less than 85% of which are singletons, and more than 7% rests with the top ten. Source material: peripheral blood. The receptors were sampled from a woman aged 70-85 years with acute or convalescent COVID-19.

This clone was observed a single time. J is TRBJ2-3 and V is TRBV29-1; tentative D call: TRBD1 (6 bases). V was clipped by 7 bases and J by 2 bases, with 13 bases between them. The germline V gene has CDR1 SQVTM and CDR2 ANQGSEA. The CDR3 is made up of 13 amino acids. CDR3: CSANRALTDTQYF. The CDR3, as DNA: TGCAGCGCCAACAGGGCCCTCACAGATACGCAGTATTTT.

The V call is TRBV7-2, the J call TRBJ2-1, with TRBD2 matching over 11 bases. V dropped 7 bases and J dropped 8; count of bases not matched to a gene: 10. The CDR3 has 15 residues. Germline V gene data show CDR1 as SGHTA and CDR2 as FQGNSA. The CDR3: CASTQDSGGAYEQFF. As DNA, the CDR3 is TGTGCCAGCACGCAAGATAGCGGGGGGGCTTATGAGCAGTTCTTC. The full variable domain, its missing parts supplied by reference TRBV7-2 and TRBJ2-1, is GAGVSQSPSNKVTEKGKDVELRCDPISGHTALYWYRQSLGQGLEFLIYFQGNSAPDKSGLPSDRFSAERTGGSVSTLTIQRTQQEDSAVYLCASTQDSGGAYEQFFGPGTRLTVL.

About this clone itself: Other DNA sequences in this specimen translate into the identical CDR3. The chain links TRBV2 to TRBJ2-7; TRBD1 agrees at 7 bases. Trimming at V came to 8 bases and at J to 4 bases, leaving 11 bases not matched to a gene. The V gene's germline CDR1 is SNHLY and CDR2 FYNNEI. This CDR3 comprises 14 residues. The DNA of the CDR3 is TGTGCCAGCGGGAAGGGGCAGGGGGTTTACGAGCAGTACTTC. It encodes CASGKGQGVYEQYF.

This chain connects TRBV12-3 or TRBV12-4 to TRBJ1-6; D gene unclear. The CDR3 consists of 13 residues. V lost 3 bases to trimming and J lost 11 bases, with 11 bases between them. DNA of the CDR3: TGTGCCAGCAGTTTTCCTCCCCGCGCACCCCTCCACTTT. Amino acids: CASSFPPRAPLHF.

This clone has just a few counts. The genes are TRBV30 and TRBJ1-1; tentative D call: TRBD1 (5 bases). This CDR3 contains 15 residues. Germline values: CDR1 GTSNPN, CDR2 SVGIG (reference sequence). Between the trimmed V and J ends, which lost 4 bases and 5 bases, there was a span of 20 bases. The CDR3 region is CAWTNTGLSATEAFF. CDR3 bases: TGTGCCTGGACCAACACAGGCCTCTCGGCAACTGAAGCTTTCTTT.

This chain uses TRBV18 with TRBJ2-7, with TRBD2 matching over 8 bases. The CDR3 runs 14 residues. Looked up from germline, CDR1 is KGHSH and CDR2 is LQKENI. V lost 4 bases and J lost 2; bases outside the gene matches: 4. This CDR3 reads CASSRTSQTYEQYF. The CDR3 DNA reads TGTGCCAGCTCACGGACTAGCCAGACCTACGAGCAGTACTTC.

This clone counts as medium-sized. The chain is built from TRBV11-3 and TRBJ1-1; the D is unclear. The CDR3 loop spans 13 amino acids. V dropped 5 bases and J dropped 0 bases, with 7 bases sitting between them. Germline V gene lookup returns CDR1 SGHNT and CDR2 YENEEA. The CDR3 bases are TGTGCCAGCAGCCTAGTCATGAACACTGAAGCTTTCTTT. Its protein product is CASSLVMNTEAFF.

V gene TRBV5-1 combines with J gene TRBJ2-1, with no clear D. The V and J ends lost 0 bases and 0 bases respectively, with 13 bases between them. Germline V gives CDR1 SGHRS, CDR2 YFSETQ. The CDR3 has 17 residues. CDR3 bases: TGCGCCAGCAGCTTGGACTCAGGCCTAAGCTCCTACAATGAGCAGTTCTTC. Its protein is CASSLDSGLSSYNEQFF.